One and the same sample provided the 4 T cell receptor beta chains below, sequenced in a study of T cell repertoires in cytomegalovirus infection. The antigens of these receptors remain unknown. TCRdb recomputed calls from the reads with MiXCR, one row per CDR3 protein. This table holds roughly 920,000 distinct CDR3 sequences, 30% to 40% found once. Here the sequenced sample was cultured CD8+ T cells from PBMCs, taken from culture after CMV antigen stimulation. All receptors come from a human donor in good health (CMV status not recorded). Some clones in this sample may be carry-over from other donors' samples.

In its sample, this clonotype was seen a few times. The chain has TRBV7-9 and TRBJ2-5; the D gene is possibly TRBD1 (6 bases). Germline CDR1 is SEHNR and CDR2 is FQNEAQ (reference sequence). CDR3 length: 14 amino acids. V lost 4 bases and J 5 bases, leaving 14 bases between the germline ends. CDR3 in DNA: TGTGCCAGCAGCTCCCCGACAGGATCGGAGACCCAGTACTTC. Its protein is CASSSPTGSETQYF.

The CDR3 is CSAKTLLGGVTEAFF. The CDR3 DNA sequence: TGCAGTGCCAAGACTCTTTTAGGGGGCGTAACTGAAGCTTTCTTT. The rearrangement uses TRBV20-1 and TRBJ1-1, with 7 bases aligning to TRBD1. J lost 5 bases, V lost 6 bases, and 15 bases had no gene match. Per the germline V gene, CDR1 is DFQATT and CDR2 is SNEGSKA (reference sequence). This CDR3 spans 15 amino acids.

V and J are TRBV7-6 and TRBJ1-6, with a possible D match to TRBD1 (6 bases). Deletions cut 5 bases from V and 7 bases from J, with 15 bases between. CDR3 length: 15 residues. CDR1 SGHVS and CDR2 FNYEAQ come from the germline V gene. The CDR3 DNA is TGTGCCAGCAGCAAAATACAGGGCGGGAATTCACCCCTCCACTTT. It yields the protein CASSKIQGGNSPLHF.

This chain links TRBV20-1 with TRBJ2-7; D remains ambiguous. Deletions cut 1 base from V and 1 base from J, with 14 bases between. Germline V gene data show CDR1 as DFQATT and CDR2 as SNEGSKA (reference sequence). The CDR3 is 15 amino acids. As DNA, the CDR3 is TGCAGTGCTAGAGGGGCGCGGATGCCTTCCTACGAGCAGTACGTC. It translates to CSARGARMPSYEQYV.